This T cell receptor (beta chain) comes out of a study of identifying expanded T cells in peripheral blood. Collection occurred without any documented infections or immune events in donors. With regard to this clone: The antigen remains unidentified.

Regarding the study as a whole: About 1.3 clones differed between technical replicates, versus about 16 and 19 over time. Clone count variance between roughly 2-week samples rose with total template count.

Measured with immunoSEQ multiplex PCR; TCRdb has only the in-frame clones, and not every one. The profile shows 55,000 to 75,000 clones, more than 75% of them singletons. CDR1 is MRHNA, CDR2 SNTAGT, per germline. Trimming removed 2 bases from V and 3 bases from J; junction bases left unmatched: 2. CDR3 size: 15 residues. This chain uses TRBV6-4 with TRBJ2-3; 10 bases fit TRBD2. This sequence was found in a person between 18 and 69 years old in good health. Sequenced sample: blood. CDR3 DNA: TGTGCCAGCAGTGACCTAGCGGGAGTTACAGATACGCAGTATTTT. Translating gives CASSDLAGVTDTQYF.